This TCR beta chain was identified in a study of cytomegalovirus exposure and HLA in healthy donors. Germline V gene data show CDR1 as LGHNA and CDR2 as YNFKEQ. The V gene lost 0 bases and the J gene lost 3 bases, with 8 bases spanning the gap. The CDR3 runs to 14 residues. Assay used: immunoSEQ multiplex PCR; TCRdb lists only in-frame clones, some missing. Among fewer than 250,000 clones listed, approximately 80% were seen once. The sequence came from a woman between 25 and 40 years old in good health and CMV-seropositive. The chain couples TRBV4-2 to TRBJ1-1, with D unclear. Source material: PBMCs. CDR3 region: CASSQDGWDTEAFF. DNA of the CDR3: TGTGCCAGCAGCCAAGATGGCTGGGACACTGAAGCTTTCTTT.